This T cell receptor (beta chain) was sequenced in a study of cytomegalovirus exposure and HLA in healthy donors. Vbeta (60) and Jbeta (13) primers were used in the PCR. Sequencing used immunoSEQ multiplex PCR; TCRdb keeps in-frame clones, though not all of them. The sample carries over 110,000 clones, roughly three quarters recorded once. This clonotype was sampled from a female donor in good health and CMV-seronegative. Sequencing used PBMCs.

The CDR3 sequence: CASSGMGANSYNEQFF. CDR3 nucleotide sequence: TGTGCCAGCAGTGGGATGGGGGCTAACTCCTACAATGAGCAGTTCTTC. The rearrangement uses TRBV2 and TRBJ2-1; D may be TRBD1 (6 bases). The V gene lost 4 bases and the J gene lost 0 bases, with 13 bases spanning the gap. The CDR3 is 16 residues long. Germline V CDR1 and CDR2: SNHLY, FYNNEI.